What follows describes a single T cell receptor (beta chain). Its target is not known. The sample belongs to a study of CD4+ T cells in melanoma. Study results and limitations: In melanoma, neoantigen-specific CD4+ T cells reportedly differed in differentiation state.

Sequencing was performed with immunoSEQ multiplex PCR; in TCRdb, only in-frame clones are kept and a portion is missing. The data show some 120,000 clones, 92% seen once. The CDR3 runs 18 residues. This TCR was recovered from a human donor with melanoma. What was sequenced was peripheral blood. This chain connects TRBV21-1 to TRBJ2-2; TRBD2, the D gene given by the table, was not confirmed from the DNA. TRBV21-1 is a recognized pseudogene. The CDR3 protein is CASSKRWSGRSPEGELFF. CDR3 nucleotides: TGTGCCAGCAGCAAACGGTGGAGCGGGAGGTCACCGGAAGGGGAGCTGTTTTTT.